A single sample is the source of the 6 T cell receptor beta chains below, sequenced in a study of CD4+ T cells in melanoma. Repertoires were generated with immunoSEQ multiplex PCR, while TCRdb's copy carries only in-frame clones and drops some. The table has under 10,000 clones, about two thirds seen once. Sequencing used tumor tissue. The receptor source for this set is a human donor with melanoma.

In its sample, this clone was seen a few times. V and J are TRBV23-1 and TRBJ2-7; 7 nucleotides match TRBD1. TRBV23-1 is sorted into the ORF group, with uncertain function. CDR3 length: 18 residues. Unmatched junction bases numbered 17, after V lost 4 bases and J lost 2 bases. CDR3 sequence reads: CASSPKTGCRNGPYEQYF. The CDR3 DNA reads as TGCGCCAGCAGTCCGAAGACAGGGTGTCGGAATGGCCCCTACGAGCAGTACTTC.

This clone has just a few counts. The chain recombines TRBV6-5 with TRBJ1-2; D might be TRBD1 (5 bases). CDR1 MNHEY and CDR2 SVGAGI come from the germline V gene. The CDR3 is made up of 12 amino acids. V gave up 10 bases and J gave up 4 bases, with 13 bases separating them. This CDR3 is CATNGGIYGYTF. The DNA of the CDR3 is TGTGCCACAAATGGGGGGATCTATGGCTACACCTTC.

This rearrangement joins TRBV29-1 to TRBJ1-3, with D uncertain. Germline CDR1 SQVTM, CDR2 ANQGSEA. The CDR3 runs to 14 residues. Trimming removed 6 bases at V and 0 bases at J, with 12 bases between. CDR3 in DNA: TGCAGCGTGGCGACCGAGAGCTCTGGAAACACCATATATTTT. It specifies CSVATESSGNTIYF.

The rearrangement links TRBV7-2 to TRBJ2-5; possibly TRBD1 or TRBD2 for D (6 bases each). The germline V and J ends were trimmed by 3 bases and 5 bases, with 16 bases remaining between them. This CDR3 comprises 15 residues. In germline, CDR1 is SGHTA, CDR2 FQGNSA. The CDR3 protein is CASSFQPGGTETQYF. The DNA of the CDR3 is TGTGCCAGCAGCTTCCAACCCGGGGGCACTGAGACCCAGTACTTC. The complete variable domain, with remaining parts taken from reference TRBV7-2 and TRBJ2-5, reads GAGVSQSPSNKVTEKGKDVELRCDPISGHTALYWYRQSLGQGLEFLIYFQGNSAPDKSGLPSDRFSAERTGGSVSTLTIQRTQQEDSAVYLCASSFQPGGTETQYFGPGTRLLVL.

The CDR3 here is CASSRDRDNYGYTF. CDR3 nucleotide sequence: TGCGCCAGCAGCCGGGACAGGGATAACTATGGCTACACCTTC. This chain connects TRBV4-1 to TRBJ1-2, with 9 bases fitting TRBD1. This CDR3 region has 14 residues. Germline lookup yields CDR1 MGHRA and CDR2 YSYEKL. V gave up 4 bases and J gave up 1 base; unmatched junction bases: 1.

V is TRBV30 and J is TRBJ2-6; D gene ambiguous. CDR1 is GTSNPN, CDR2 SVGIG, per germline (reference sequence). Trimming shortened V by 0 bases and J by 0 bases, and 6 bases separated the two germline ends. This CDR3 region has 15 residues. CDR3 amino acids: CAWSVDGSGANVLTF. The CDR3 nucleotides are TGTGCCTGGAGTGTGGATGGCTCTGGGGCCAACGTCCTGACTTTC.